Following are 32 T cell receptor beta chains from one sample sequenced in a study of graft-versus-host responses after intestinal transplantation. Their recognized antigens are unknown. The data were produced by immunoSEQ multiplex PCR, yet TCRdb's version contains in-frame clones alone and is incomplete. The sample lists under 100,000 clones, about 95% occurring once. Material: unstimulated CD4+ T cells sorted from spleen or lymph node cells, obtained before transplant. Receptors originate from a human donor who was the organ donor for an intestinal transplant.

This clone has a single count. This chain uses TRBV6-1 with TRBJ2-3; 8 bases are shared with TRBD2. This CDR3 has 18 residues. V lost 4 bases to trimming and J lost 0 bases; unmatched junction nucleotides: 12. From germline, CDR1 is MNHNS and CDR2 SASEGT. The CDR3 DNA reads TGTGCCAGCAGTGCTCCTCCGGCGGGGGGTACAAGCACAGATACGCAGTATTTT. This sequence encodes CASSAPPAGGTSTDTQYF.

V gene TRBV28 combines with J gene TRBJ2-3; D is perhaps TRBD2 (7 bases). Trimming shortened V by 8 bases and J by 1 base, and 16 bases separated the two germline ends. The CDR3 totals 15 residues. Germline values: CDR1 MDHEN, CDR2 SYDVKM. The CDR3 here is CASLPGGQRTDTQYF. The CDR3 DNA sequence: TGTGCCAGCTTACCGGGGGGCCAACGCACAGATACGCAGTATTTT.

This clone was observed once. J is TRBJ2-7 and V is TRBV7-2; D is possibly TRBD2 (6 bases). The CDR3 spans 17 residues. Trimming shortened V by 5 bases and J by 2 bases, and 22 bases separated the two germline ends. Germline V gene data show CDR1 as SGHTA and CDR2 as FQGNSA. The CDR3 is CASSPKAGPFSPYEQYF. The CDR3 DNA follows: TGTGCCAGCAGCCCCAAGGCGGGACCGTTCTCCCCCTACGAGCAGTACTTC.

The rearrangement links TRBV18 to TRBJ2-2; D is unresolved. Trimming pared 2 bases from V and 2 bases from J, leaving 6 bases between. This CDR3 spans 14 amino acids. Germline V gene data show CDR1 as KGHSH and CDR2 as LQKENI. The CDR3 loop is CASSPVSNTGELFF. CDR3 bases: TGTGCCAGCTCACCAGTTAGCAACACCGGGGAGCTGTTTTTT.

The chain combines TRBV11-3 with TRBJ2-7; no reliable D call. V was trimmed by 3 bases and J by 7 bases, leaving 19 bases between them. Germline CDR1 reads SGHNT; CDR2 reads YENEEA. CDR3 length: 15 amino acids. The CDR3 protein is CASSFRASERKEQYF. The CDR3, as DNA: TGTGCCAGCAGCTTTCGGGCTAGTGAACGAAAAGAGCAGTACTTC. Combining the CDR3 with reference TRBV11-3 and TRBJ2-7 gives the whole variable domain EAGVVQSPRYKIIEKKQPVAFWCNPISGHNTLYWYLQNLGQGPELLIRYENEEAVDDSQLPKDRFSAERLKGVDSTLKIQPAELGDSAVYLCASSFRASERKEQYFGPGTRLTVT.

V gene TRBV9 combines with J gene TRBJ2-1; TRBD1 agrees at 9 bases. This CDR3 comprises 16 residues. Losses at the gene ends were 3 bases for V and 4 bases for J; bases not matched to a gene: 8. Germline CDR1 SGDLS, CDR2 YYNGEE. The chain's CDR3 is CASSAPGTGSYNEQFF. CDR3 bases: TGTGCCAGCAGCGCCCCCGGGACAGGGTCGTACAATGAGCAGTTCTTC.

CDR3 sequence: CSVGGSGNQPQHF. In nucleotides, the CDR3 is TGCAGCGTTGGGGGGTCTGGCAATCAGCCCCAGCATTTT. The chain joins TRBV29-1 to TRBJ1-5; the D gene is possibly TRBD1 (5 bases). CDR1 and CDR2 (germline): SQVTM, ANQGSEA. Trimming pared 4 bases from V and 2 bases from J, leaving 9 bases between. The CDR3 contains 13 residues.

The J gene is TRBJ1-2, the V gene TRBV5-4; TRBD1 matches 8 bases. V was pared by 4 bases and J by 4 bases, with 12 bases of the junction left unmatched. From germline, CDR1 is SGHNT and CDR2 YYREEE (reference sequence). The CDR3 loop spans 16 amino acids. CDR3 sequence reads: CASSMQGTGGLYGYTF. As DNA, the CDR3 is TGTGCCAGCAGCATGCAGGGGACAGGAGGACTCTATGGCTACACCTTC.

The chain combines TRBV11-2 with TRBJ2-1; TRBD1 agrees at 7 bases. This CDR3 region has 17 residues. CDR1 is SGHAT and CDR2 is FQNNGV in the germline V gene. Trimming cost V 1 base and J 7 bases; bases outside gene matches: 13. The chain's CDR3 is CASSLAGQGVFLNEQFF. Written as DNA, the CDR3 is TGTGCCAGCAGCTTAGCTGGGCAGGGGGTGTTTTTGAATGAGCAGTTCTTC.

The CDR3 DNA reads TGTGCCAGCAGTCCCCCGGACAGACCTAATCAGCCCCAGCATTTT. Its translation is CASSPPDRPNQPQHF. The chain has TRBV28 and TRBJ1-5, with D perhaps TRBD1 (6 bases). Germline-derived CDR1 and CDR2 are MDHEN and SYDVKM. V dropped 5 bases and J dropped 4 bases, with 15 bases sitting between them. There are 15 residues in the CDR3.

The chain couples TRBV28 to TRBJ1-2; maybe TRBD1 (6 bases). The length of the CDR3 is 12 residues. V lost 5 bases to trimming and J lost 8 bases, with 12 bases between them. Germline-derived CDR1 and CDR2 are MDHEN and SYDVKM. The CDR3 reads CASSPTGSGYTF. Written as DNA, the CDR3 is TGTGCCAGCAGTCCCACAGGGTCCGGCTACACCTTC.

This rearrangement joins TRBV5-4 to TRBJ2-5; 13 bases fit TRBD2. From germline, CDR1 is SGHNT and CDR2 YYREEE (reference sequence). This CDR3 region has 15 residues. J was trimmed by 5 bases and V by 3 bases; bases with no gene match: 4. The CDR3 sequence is CASSSGTSGVETQYF. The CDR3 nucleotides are TGTGCCAGCAGCTCCGGGACTAGCGGGGTTGAGACCCAGTACTTC.

CDR3 bases: TGTGCCAGCTCACCTATTAACAGCCGTGGGGAGACCCAGTACTTC. Its protein is CASSPINSRGETQYF. V usage is TRBV18 and J usage is TRBJ2-5; D not certain. This CDR3 spans 15 amino acids. Germline V gene sequence: CDR1 KGHSH, CDR2 LQKENI. V gave up 3 bases and J gave up 5 bases, with 16 bases separating them. The variable domain in full, completed from reference TRBV18 and TRBJ2-5, reads NAGVMQNPRHLVRRRGQEARLRCSPMKGHSHVYWYRQLPEEGLKFMVYLQKENIIDESGMPKERFSAEFPKEGPSILRIQQVVRGDSAAYFCASSPINSRGETQYFGPGTRLLVL.

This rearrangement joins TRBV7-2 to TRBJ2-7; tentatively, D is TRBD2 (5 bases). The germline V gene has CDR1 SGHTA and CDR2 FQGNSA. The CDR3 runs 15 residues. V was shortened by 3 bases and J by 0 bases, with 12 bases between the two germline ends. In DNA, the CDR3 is TGTGCCAGCAGCTTTTATCCGGGGAGCTCCTACGAGCAGTACTTC. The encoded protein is CASSFYPGSSYEQYF.

The CDR3 nucleotides are TGTGCCAGCAGTCTAGCGGGGGCAAACCAAGAGACCCAGTACTTC. This gives the protein CASSLAGANQETQYF. The chain couples TRBV28 to TRBJ2-5, with 10 bases aligning to TRBD2. V lost 5 bases to trimming and J lost 0 bases; unmatched junction nucleotides: 3. The V gene's germline CDR1 is MDHEN and CDR2 SYDVKM. The CDR3 consists of 15 residues.

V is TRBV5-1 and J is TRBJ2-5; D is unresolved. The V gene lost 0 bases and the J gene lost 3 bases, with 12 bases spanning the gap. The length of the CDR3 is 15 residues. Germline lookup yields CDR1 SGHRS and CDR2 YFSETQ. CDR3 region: CASSLVRTQKETQYF. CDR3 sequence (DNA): TGCGCCAGCAGCTTGGTTCGGACGCAGAAAGAGACCCAGTACTTC. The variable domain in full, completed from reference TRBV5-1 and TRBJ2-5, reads KAGVTQTPRYLIKTRGQQVTLSCSPISGHRSVSWYQQTPGQGLQFLFEYFSETQRNKGNFPGRFSGRQFSNSRSEMNVSTLELGDSALYLCASSLVRTQKETQYFGPGTRLLVL.

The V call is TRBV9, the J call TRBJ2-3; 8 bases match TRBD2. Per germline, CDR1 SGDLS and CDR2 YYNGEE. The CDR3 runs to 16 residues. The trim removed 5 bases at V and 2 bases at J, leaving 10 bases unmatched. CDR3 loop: CASSETGGGITDTQYF. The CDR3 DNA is TGTGCCAGCAGTGAGACGGGCGGGGGGATCACAGATACGCAGTATTTT.

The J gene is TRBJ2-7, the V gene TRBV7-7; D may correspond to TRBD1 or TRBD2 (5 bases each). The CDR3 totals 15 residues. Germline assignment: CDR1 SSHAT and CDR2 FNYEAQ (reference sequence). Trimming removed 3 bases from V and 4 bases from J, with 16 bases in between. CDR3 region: CASSFGTPLEYEQYF. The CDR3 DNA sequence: TGTGCCAGCAGCTTTGGGACCCCCCTCGAATACGAGCAGTACTTC. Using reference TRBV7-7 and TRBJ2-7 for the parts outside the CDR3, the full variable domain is GAGVSQSPRYKVTKRGQDVTLRCDPISSHATLYWYQQALGQGPEFLTYFNYEAQPDKSGLPSDRFSAERPEGSISTLTIQRTEQRDSAMYRCASSFGTPLEYEQYFGPGTRLTVT.

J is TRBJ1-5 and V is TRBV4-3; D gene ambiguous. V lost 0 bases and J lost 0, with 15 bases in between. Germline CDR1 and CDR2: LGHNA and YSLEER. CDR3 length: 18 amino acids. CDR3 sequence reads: CASSQEVGRQYSNQPQHF. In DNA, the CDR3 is TGCGCCAGCAGCCAAGAGGTCGGCAGACAATATAGCAATCAGCCCCAGCATTTT.

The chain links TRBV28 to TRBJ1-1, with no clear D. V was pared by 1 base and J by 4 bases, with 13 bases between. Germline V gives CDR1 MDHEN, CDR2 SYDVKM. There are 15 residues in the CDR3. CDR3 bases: TGTGCCAGCAGTTTATCCGGGGTAAGGAGCACTGAAGCTTTCTTT. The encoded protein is CASSLSGVRSTEAFF.

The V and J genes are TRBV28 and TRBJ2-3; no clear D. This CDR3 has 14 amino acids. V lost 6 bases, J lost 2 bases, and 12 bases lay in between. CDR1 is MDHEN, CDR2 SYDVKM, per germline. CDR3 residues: CASSPRGITDTQYF. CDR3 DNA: TGTGCCAGCAGCCCGAGAGGCATCACAGATACGCAGTATTTT.

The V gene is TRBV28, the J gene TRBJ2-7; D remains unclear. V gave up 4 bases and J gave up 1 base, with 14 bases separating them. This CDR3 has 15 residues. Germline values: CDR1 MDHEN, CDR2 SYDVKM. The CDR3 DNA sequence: TGTGCCAGCAGTTCATGGGGTCAATCTTCCTACGAGCAGTACTTC. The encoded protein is CASSSWGQSSYEQYF.

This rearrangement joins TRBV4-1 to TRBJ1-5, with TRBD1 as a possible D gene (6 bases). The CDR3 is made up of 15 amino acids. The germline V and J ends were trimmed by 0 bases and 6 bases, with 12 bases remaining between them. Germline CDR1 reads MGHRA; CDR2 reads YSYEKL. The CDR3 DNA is TGCGCCAGCAGCCAAGAAACAGGGTGGAGTCAGCCCCAGCATTTT. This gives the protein CASSQETGWSQPQHF.

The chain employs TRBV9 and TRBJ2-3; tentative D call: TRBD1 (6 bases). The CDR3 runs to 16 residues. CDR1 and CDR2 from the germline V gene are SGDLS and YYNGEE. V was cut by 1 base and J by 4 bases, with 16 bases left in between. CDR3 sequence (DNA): TGTGCCAGCAGCGTACTAGGAACAGGGCTCGCAGATACGCAGTATTTT. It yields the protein CASSVLGTGLADTQYF.

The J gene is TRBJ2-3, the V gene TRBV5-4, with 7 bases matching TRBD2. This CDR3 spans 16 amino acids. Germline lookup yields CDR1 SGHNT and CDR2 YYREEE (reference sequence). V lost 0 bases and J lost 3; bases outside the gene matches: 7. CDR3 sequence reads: CASSLDGLVSTDTQYF. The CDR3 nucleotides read TGTGCCAGCAGCTTGGATGGACTAGTGTCGACAGATACGCAGTATTTT. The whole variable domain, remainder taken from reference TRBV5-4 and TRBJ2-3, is ETGVTQSPTHLIKTRGQQVTLRCSSQSGHNTVSWYQQALGQGPQFIFQYYREEENGRGNFPPRFSGLQFPNYSSELNVNALELDDSALYLCASSLDGLVSTDTQYFGPGTRLTVL.

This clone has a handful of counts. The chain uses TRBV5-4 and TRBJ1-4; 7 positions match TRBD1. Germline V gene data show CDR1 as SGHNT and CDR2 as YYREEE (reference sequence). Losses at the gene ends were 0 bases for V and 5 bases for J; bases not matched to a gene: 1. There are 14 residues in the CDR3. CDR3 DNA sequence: TGTGCCAGCAGCTTGGCGGGACAGAATGAAAAACTGTTTTTT. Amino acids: CASSLAGQNEKLFF.

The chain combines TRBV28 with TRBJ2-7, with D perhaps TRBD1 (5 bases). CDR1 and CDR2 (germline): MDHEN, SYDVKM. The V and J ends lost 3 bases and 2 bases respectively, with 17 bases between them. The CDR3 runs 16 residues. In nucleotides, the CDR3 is TGTGCCAGCAGTTTTTTGGTCTTGGGGCCTACCTACGAGCAGTACTTC. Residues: CASSFLVLGPTYEQYF.

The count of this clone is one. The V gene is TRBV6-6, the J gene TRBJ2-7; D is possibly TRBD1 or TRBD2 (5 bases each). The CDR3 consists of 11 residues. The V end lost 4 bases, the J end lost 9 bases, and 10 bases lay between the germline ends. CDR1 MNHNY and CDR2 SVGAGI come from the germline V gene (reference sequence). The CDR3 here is CASSSRDPQYF. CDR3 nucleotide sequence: TGTGCCAGCAGTTCCCGGGACCCGCAGTACTTC.

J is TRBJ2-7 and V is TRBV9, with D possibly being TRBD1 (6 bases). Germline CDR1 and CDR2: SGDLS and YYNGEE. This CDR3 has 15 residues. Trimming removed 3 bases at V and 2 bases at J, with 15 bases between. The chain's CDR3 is CASSALGGPTYEQYF. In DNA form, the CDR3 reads TGTGCCAGCAGCGCCTTAGGGGGACCAACCTACGAGCAGTACTTC.

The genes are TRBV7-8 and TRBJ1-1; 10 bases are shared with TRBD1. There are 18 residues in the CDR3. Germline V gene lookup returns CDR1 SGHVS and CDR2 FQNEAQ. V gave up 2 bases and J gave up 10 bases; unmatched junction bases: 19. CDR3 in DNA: TGTGCCAGCAGCTTACTGCCGGGACAGGGGTCTAAACGCTCTGTAGCTTTCTTT. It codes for CASSLLPGQGSKRSVAFF.

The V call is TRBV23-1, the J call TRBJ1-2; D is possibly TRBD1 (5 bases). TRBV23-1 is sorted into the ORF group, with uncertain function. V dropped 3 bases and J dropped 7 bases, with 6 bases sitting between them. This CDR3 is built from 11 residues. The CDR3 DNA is TGCGCCAGCAGTCACAGGGTTGGCTACACCTTC. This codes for CASSHRVGYTF.

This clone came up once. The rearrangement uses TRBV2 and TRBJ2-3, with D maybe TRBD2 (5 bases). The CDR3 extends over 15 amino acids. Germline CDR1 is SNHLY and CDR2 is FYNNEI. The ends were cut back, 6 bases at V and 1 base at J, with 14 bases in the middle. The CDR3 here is CASSPQSGGTDTQYF. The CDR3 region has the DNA TGTGCCAGCAGCCCTCAAAGCGGCGGCACAGATACGCAGTATTTT.